These 8 T cell receptor beta chains were all obtained from the same sample, sequenced in a study of CD8 T cells in ankylosing spondylitis. TCRdb reprocessed the 5' RACE reads with MiXCR, giving one entry per CDR3 protein. The sample lists more than 100,000 distinct CDR3 sequences; 17% were seen once. What these receptors recognize is not known. Notes on the study in general: Typical of ankylosing spondylitis blood, it appeared, was a TCR beta motif of eight highly homologous variants.

Sequencing input: blood, either unsorted or a sorted T cell fraction (not recorded which). Receptors were obtained from a male donor with ankylosing spondylitis.

This clonotype was counted only a few times. The chain joins TRBV15 to TRBJ2-1, with a tentative D call TRBD1 (7 bases). The CDR3 runs 14 residues. The germline V gene encodes CDR1 LNHNV and CDR2 YYDKDF (reference sequence). V was clipped by 0 bases and J by 9 bases, with 12 bases between them. CDR3 in amino acids: CATSRDTGEAEQFF. DNA for the CDR3: TGTGCCACCAGCAGAGATACAGGGGAGGCTGAGCAGTTCTTC.

This clonotype was observed a few times. The rearrangement links TRBV12-5 to TRBJ2-7; TRBD2 matches at 9 bases. The CDR3 runs to 17 residues. The germline CDR1 and CDR2 sequences are LGHNT and FRNRAP. With V trimmed by 0 bases and J by 0 bases, 6 bases remained unmatched. In DNA form, the CDR3 reads TGTGCTAGTGGTTTGGTAATGGCGGGAGGGAGCTCCTACGAGCAGTACTTC. This encodes CASGLVMAGGSSYEQYF.

This clonotype appeared many times. J is TRBJ1-1 and V is TRBV11-2; D unclear. The CDR3 is 14 amino acids. The germline V gene has CDR1 SGHAT and CDR2 FQNNGV. V shed 0 bases and J shed 7 bases, with 12 bases lying between them. The CDR3 nucleotides are TGTGCCAGCAGCTTAGATTGGAGCGCCTGTGAAGCTTTCTTT. Its translation: CASSLDWSACEAFF. Combining the CDR3 with reference TRBV11-2 and TRBJ1-1 gives the whole variable domain EAGVAQSPRYKIIEKRQSVAFWCNPISGHATLYWYQQILGQGPKLLIQFQNNGVVDDSQLPKDRFSAERLKGVDSTLKIQPAKLEDSAVYLCASSLDWSACEAFFGQGTRLTVV.

This chain uses TRBV29-1 with TRBJ2-1; TRBD2 agrees at 9 bases. Losses at the gene ends were 2 bases for V and 5 bases for J; bases not matched to a gene: 4. Germline CDR1 reads SQVTM; CDR2 reads ANQGSEA. The CDR3 is made up of 14 amino acids. Written as DNA, the CDR3 is TGCAGCGTTGAAAATAGCGGGAGAGACAATGAGCAGTTCTTC. It encodes CSVENSGRDNEQFF.

The chain couples TRBV7-3 to TRBJ2-7, with 8 bases identical to TRBD1. CDR1 SGHTA and CDR2 FQGTGA come from the germline V gene. The CDR3 is made up of 12 amino acids. Trimming cost V 5 bases and J 5 bases; bases outside gene matches: 2. The CDR3 spells CASSLTGDEQYF. The CDR3 nucleotides read TGTGCCAGCAGCCTGACAGGGGACGAGCAGTACTTC.

This rearrangement joins TRBV6-2 or TRBV6-3 to TRBJ2-2; D is tentatively TRBD1 or TRBD2 (5 bases each). Germline assignment: CDR1 MNHEY and CDR2 SVGEGT. V was shortened by 2 bases and J by 4 bases, with 8 bases between the two germline ends. The CDR3 is made up of 14 amino acids. CDR3 amino acids: CASSYAGATGELFF. CDR3 bases: TGTGCCAGCAGTTACGCCGGGGCCACCGGGGAGCTGTTTTTT.

The genes are TRBV27 and TRBJ2-7, with TRBD2 matching 8 bases. The trim removed 6 bases at V and 2 bases at J, leaving 6 bases unmatched. This CDR3 spans 14 amino acids. Germline lookup yields CDR1 MNHEY and CDR2 SMNVEV (reference sequence). The CDR3 spells CASSMASGPYEQYF. CDR3 nucleotides: TGTGCCAGCAGCATGGCTAGCGGGCCCTACGAGCAGTACTTC.

The chain's CDR3 is CSVEGPSNLRDRPYNEQFF. As DNA, the CDR3 is TGCAGCGTTGAAGGGCCTTCAAACCTCCGGGACAGGCCCTACAATGAGCAGTTCTTC. The rearrangement joins TRBV29-1 to TRBJ2-1; 8 nucleotides match TRBD1. With 1 base clipped from V and 2 bases from J, the junction kept 16 bases outside the gene matches. Germline assignment: CDR1 SQVTM and CDR2 ANQGSEA. The CDR3 covers 19 residues.